A selection of T cell receptor beta chains follows, all from one sample in a study of cytomegalovirus exposure and HLA in healthy donors. Assay used: immunoSEQ multiplex PCR; TCRdb lists only in-frame clones, some missing. The data contain roughly 150,000 clones, around 78% of them singletons. Sequencing used PBMCs. These receptors were obtained from a middle-aged woman in good health and CMV-seronegative. CDR3s include the opening cysteine and the closing phenylalanine or tryptophan. The listing skips clone size in some rows; elsewhere it reads once, few, many or a size class.

v_gene: TRBV7-8; abundance: -; j_gene: TRBJ2-3; CDR3aa: CASSLGTSSSAATDTQYF
v_gene: TRBV13; abundance: -; j_gene: TRBJ1-2; CDR3aa: CASSLGSGGDYGYTF
v_gene: TRBV7-7; abundance: -; j_gene: TRBJ2-5; CDR3aa: CASSPGLAGETQYF
v_gene: TRBV9; abundance: -; j_gene: TRBJ1-1; CDR3aa: CASSVAAGGIVGNTEAFF
v_gene: TRBV4-1; abundance: -; j_gene: TRBJ2-1; CDR3aa: CASSQVDMGLAGGNEQFF
v_gene: TRBV6-1; abundance: -; j_gene: TRBJ2-7; CDR3aa: CASNLGQGLYEQYF
v_gene: TRBV6-1; abundance: -; j_gene: TRBJ1-1; CDR3aa: CASSEVVSTEAFF
v_gene: TRBV11-3; abundance: -; j_gene: TRBJ2-7; CDR3aa: CASSIDLYEQYF
v_gene: TRBV5-1; abundance: -; j_gene: TRBJ2-6; CDR3aa: CASSSPDRALYSGANVLTF
v_gene: TRBV7-3; abundance: few; j_gene: TRBJ1-1; CDR3aa: CASSFRQNTEAFF
v_gene: TRBV12-5; abundance: -; j_gene: TRBJ1-2; CDR3aa: CASGLTPSDRVKGYTF
v_gene: TRBV7-7; abundance: -; j_gene: TRBJ2-3; CDR3aa: CASSLRTGWGDTQYF
v_gene: TRBV10-3; abundance: -; j_gene: TRBJ2-7; CDR3aa: CAISEGAGPYEQYF
v_gene: TRBV18; abundance: -; j_gene: TRBJ1-2; CDR3aa: CASSLQGNYGYTF
v_gene: TRBV5-1; abundance: once; j_gene: TRBJ2-3; CDR3aa: CASSRNTGARTDTQYF
v_gene: TRBV20-1; abundance: -; j_gene: TRBJ1-1; CDR3aa: CRAGNTEAFF
v_gene: TRBV19; abundance: -; j_gene: TRBJ1-1; CDR3aa: CASSPLRGTEAFF
v_gene: TRBV29-1; abundance: -; j_gene: TRBJ2-7; CDR3aa: CSVASSLDYEQYF
v_gene: TRBV5-6; abundance: -; j_gene: TRBJ2-7; CDR3aa: CASSFSRSGRAVNEQYF
v_gene: TRBV30; abundance: -; j_gene: TRBJ2-5; CDR3aa: CAWGRSTGQYF
v_gene: TRBV6-1; abundance: -; j_gene: TRBJ1-3; CDR3aa: CASSRQVLGNTIYF
v_gene: TRBV28; abundance: -; j_gene: TRBJ1-2; CDR3aa: CASEVIGGTGGSGYTF
v_gene: TRBV6-6; abundance: -; j_gene: TRBJ2-1; CDR3aa: CASSRRGSSYNEQFF
v_gene: TRBV11-3; abundance: -; j_gene: TRBJ2-1; CDR3aa: CASSLRTSGTYNEQFF
v_gene: TRBV9; abundance: -; j_gene: TRBJ1-5; CDR3aa: CASSVGGHQPQHF
v_gene: TRBV7-9; abundance: -; j_gene: TRBJ2-7; CDR3aa: CASSSLDRNVYEQYF
v_gene: TRBV5-4; abundance: -; j_gene: TRBJ1-4; CDR3aa: CASSSGGTGGNEKLFF
v_gene: TRBV5-1; abundance: -; j_gene: TRBJ2-2; CDR3aa: CASSLGDKNTGELFF
v_gene: TRBV9; abundance: -; j_gene: TRBJ2-5; CDR3aa: CASSVAQGETQYF
v_gene: TRBV5-6; abundance: few; j_gene: TRBJ1-1; CDR3aa: CASRADTMNTEAFF
v_gene: TRBV7-8; abundance: -; j_gene: TRBJ1-6; CDR3aa: CASSLDEEVDNSPLHF
v_gene: TRBV2; abundance: -; j_gene: TRBJ1-5; CDR3aa: CASRLGSEPHQPQHF
v_gene: TRBV19; abundance: -; j_gene: TRBJ2-2; CDR3aa: CASRWDTNTGELFF
v_gene: TRBV18; abundance: -; j_gene: TRBJ2-3; CDR3aa: CASSPQRESTDTQYF
v_gene: TRBV19; abundance: -; j_gene: TRBJ2-6; CDR3aa: CASSRGTGVSGANVLTF
v_gene: TRBV7-9; abundance: -; j_gene: TRBJ1-1; CDR3aa: CASSLGVGTGQSNTEAFF
v_gene: TRBV5-8; abundance: -; j_gene: TRBJ2-4; CDR3aa: CASSQPGQGQRNIQYF
v_gene: TRBV5-1; abundance: -; j_gene: TRBJ2-1; CDR3aa: CASSRPASGLYNEQFF
v_gene: TRBV11-2; abundance: -; j_gene: TRBJ2-5; CDR3aa: CASSLSPGTSGPQETQYF
v_gene: TRBV10-3; abundance: -; j_gene: TRBJ1-1; CDR3aa: CAITTGGGNTEAFF
v_gene: TRBV6-5; abundance: -; j_gene: TRBJ1-4; CDR3aa: CASSVFATNEKLFF
v_gene: TRBV5-1; abundance: -; j_gene: TRBJ1-1; CDR3aa: CASSLGQGAGEAFF
v_gene: TRBV2; abundance: few; j_gene: TRBJ2-1; CDR3aa: CASSPRQGIYNEQFF
v_gene: TRBV9; abundance: -; j_gene: TRBJ2-3; CDR3aa: CASSVTQGLGFTDTQYF
v_gene: TRBV27; abundance: few; j_gene: TRBJ2-5; CDR3aa: CASSLGGKGRETQYF
v_gene: TRBV9; abundance: -; j_gene: TRBJ1-4; CDR3aa: CASSQTGSTNEKLFF
v_gene: TRBV30; abundance: -; j_gene: TRBJ2-7; CDR3aa: CAWSRGGARSYEQYF
v_gene: TRBV5-1; abundance: few; j_gene: TRBJ1-5; CDR3aa: CASSLGTGNQPQHF